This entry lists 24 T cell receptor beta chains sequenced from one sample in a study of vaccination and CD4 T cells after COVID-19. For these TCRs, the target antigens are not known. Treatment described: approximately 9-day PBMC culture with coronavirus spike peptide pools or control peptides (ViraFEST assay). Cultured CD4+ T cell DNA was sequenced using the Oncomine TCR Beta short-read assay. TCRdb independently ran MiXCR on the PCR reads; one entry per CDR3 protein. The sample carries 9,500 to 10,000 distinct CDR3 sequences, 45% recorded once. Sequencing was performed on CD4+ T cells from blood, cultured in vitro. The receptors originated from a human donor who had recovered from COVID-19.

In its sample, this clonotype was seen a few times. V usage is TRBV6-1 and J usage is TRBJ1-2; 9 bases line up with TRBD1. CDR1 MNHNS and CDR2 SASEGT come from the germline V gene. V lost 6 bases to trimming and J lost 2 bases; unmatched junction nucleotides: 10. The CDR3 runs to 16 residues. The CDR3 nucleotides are TGTGCCAGCAGCTATACCGGGACAGGGCTCAACTATGGCTACACCTTC. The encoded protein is CASSYTGTGLNYGYTF.

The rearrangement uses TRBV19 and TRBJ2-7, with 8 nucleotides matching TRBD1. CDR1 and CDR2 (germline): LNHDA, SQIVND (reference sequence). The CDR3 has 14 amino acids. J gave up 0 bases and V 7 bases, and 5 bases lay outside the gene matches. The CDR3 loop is CASTQDRASYEQYF. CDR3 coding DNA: TGTGCCAGTACCCAGGACAGGGCCTCCTACGAGCAGTACTTC.

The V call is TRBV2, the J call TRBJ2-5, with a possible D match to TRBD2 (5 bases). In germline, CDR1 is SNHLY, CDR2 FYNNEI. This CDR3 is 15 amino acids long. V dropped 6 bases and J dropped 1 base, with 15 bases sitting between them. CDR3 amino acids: CASRSSRAAQETQYF. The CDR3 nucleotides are TGTGCCAGCAGAAGTTCGAGGGCGGCCCAAGAGACCCAGTACTTC.

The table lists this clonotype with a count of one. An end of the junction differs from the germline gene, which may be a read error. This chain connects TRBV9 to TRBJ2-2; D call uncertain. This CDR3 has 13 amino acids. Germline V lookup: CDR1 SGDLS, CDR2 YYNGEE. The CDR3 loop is CAGSLGNTGELFF. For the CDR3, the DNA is TGTGCCGGCAGCTTGGGGAACACCGGGGAGCTGTTTTTT. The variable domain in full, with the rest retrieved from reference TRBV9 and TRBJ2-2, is DSGVTQTPKHLITATGQRVTLRCSPRSGDLSVYWYQQSLDQGLQFLIQYYNGEERAKGNILERFSAQQFPDLHSELNLSSLELGDSALYFCAGSLGNTGELFFGEGSRLTVL.

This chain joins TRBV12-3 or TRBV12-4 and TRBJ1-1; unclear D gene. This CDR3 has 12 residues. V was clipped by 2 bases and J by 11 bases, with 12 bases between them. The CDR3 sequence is CASSLQMLGAFF. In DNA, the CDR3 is TGTGCCAGCAGTTTACAGATGCTGGGGGCTTTCTTT.

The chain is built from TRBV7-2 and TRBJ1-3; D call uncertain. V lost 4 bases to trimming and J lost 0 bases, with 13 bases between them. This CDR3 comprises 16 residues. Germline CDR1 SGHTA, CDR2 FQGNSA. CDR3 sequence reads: CASSSHSGNSGNTIYF. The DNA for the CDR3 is TGTGCCAGCAGCTCCCACAGCGGGAACTCTGGAAACACCATATATTTT.

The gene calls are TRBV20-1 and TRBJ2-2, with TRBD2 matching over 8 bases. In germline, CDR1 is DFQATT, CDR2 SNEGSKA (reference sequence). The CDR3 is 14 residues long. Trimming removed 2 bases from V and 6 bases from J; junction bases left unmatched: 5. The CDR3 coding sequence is TGCAGTGCTAGATTCGGGGGGGCCGCCGGGGAGCTGTTTTTT. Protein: CSARFGGAAGELFF.

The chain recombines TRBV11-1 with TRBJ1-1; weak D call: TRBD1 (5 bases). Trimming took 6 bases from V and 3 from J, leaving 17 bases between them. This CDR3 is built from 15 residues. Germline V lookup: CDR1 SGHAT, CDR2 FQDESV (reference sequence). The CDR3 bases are TGTGCCAGCAGTCGGGGAGGGGCCGGCGACACTGAAGCTTTCTTT. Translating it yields CASSRGGAGDTEAFF.

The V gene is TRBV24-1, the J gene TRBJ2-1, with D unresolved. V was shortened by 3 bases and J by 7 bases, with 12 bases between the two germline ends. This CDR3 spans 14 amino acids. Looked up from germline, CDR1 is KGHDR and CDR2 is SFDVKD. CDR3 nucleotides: TGTGCCACCAGTGATCCCCGCCTCCGTAATGAGCAGTTCTTC. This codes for CATSDPRLRNEQFF.

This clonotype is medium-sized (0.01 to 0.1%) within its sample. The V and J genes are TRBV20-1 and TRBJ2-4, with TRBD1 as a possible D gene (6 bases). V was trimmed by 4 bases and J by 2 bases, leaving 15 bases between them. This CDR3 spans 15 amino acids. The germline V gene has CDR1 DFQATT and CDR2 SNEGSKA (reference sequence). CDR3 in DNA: TGCAGTGCTATCAACAGGGAATGGTCCAAAAACATTCAGTACTTC. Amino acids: CSAINREWSKNIQYF.

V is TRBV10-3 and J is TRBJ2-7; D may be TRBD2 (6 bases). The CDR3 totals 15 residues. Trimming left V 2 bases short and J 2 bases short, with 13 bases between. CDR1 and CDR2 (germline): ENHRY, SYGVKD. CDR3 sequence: CAISEVVADPYEQYF. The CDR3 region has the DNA TGTGCCATCAGTGAGGTTGTAGCGGATCCCTACGAGCAGTACTTC.

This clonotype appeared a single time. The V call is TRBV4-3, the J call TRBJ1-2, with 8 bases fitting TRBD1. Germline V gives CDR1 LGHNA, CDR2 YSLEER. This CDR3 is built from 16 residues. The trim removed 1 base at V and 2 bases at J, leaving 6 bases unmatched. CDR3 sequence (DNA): TGCGCCAGCAGCCAAGTCGCCGGGACAGGAAACTATGGCTACACCTTC. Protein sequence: CASSQVAGTGNYGYTF.

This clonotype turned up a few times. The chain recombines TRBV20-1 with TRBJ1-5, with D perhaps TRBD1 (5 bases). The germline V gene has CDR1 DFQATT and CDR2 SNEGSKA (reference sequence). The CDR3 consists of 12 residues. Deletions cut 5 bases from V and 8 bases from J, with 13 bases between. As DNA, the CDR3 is TGCAGTGCTGGGACCGCTGGGGAGCCCCAGCATTTT. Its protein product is CSAGTAGEPQHF.

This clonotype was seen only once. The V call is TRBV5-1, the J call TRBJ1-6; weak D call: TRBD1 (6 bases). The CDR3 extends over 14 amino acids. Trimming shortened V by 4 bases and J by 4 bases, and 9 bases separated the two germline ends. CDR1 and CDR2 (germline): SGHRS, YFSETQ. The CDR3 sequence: CASSPGHYNSPLHF. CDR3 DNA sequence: TGCGCCAGCAGCCCGGGACATTATAATTCACCCCTCCACTTT.

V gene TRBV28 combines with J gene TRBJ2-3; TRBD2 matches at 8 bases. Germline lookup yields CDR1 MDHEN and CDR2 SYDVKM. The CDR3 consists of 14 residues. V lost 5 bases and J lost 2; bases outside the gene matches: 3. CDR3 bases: TGTGCCAGCAGTAGCGGGGGTCCCACAGATACGCAGTATTTT. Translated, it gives CASSSGGPTDTQYF.

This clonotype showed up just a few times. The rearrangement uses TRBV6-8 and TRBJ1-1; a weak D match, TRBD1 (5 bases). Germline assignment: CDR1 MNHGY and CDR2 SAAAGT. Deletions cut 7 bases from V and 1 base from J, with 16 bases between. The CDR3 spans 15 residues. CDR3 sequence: CASKSTTGENTEAFF. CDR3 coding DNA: TGTGCCAGCAAATCTACTACAGGAGAGAACACTGAAGCTTTCTTT.

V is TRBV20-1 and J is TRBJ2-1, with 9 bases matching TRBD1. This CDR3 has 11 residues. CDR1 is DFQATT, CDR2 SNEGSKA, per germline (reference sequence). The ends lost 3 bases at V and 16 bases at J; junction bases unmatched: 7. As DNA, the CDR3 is TGCAGTGCTAGCCGGGACAGGGAGAAATTCTTC. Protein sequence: CSASRDREKFF.

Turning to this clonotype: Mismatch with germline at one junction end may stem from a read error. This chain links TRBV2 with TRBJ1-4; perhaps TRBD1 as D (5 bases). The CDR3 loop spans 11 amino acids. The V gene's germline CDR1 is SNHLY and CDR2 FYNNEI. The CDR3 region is CASSDRASGAF. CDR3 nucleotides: TGTGCCAGCAGTGACAGGGCCAGCGGTGCTTTT.

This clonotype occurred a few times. The CDR3 DNA reads as TGCAGTGCGAAACCAGGACAGGAGGTTGGCTACACCTTC. Residues: CSAKPGQEVGYTF. The chain joins TRBV20-1 to TRBJ1-2; 7 nucleotides agree with TRBD1. The CDR3 runs to 13 residues. The junction had 11 bases not matched to a gene; V was cut back by 6 bases and J by 7 bases. Germline loops: CDR1 DFQATT, CDR2 SNEGSKA (reference sequence).

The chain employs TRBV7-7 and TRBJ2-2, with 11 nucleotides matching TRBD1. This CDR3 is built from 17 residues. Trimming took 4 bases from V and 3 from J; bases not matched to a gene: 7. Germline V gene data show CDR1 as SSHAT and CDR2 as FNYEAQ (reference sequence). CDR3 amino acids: CASSSGQGAGYTGELFF. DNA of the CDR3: TGTGCCAGCAGCTCTGGACAGGGGGCCGGCTACACCGGGGAGCTGTTTTTT.

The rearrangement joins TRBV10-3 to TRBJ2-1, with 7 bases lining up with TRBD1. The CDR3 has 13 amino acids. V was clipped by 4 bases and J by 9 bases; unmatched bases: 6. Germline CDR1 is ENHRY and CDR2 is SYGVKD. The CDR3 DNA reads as TGTGCCATCAGTGGCGACAGGGCAGGTGAGCAGTTCTTC. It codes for CAISGDRAGEQFF.

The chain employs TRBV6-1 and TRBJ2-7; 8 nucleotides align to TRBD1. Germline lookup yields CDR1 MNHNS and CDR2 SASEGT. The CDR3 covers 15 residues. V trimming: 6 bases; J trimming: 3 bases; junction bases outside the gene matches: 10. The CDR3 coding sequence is TGTGCCAGCAGAACACCCAGGACAGGGAGCTACGAGCAGTACTTC. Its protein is CASRTPRTGSYEQYF.

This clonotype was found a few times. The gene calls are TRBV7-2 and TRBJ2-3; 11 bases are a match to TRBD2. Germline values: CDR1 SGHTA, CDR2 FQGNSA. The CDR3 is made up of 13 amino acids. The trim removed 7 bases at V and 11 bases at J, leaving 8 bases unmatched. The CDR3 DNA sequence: TGTGCCAGCAAAAATAGCGGGGGGGTACGGCAGTATTTT. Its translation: CASKNSGGVRQYF.

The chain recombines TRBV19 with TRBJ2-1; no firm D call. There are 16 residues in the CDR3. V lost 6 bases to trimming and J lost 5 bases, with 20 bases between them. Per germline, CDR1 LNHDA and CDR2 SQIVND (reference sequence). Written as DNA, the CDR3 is TGTGCCAGTAGCCTAAGACCTGGTGCTCGTAACAATGAGCAGTTCTTC. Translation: CASSLRPGARNNEQFF. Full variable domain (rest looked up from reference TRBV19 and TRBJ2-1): DGGITQSPKYLFRKEGQNVTLSCEQNLNHDAMYWYRQDPGQGLRLIYYSQIVNDFQKGDIAEGYSVSREKKESFPLTVTSAQKNPTAFYLCASSLRPGARNNEQFFGPGTRLTVL.